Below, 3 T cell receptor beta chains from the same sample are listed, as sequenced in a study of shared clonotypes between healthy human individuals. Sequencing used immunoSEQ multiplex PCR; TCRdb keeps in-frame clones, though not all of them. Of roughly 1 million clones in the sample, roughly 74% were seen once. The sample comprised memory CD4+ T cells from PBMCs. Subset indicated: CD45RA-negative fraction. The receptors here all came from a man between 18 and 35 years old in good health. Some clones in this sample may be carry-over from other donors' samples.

As DNA, the CDR3 is TGTGCCAGCTCACCCCGGGCCATAATAGGGGAGACCCAGTACTTC. This gives the protein CASSPRAIIGETQYF. This chain joins TRBV18 and TRBJ2-5; D not certain. CDR3 length equals 15 residues. Germline lookup yields CDR1 KGHSH and CDR2 LQKENI. V was trimmed by 3 bases and J by 5 bases, leaving 16 bases between them.

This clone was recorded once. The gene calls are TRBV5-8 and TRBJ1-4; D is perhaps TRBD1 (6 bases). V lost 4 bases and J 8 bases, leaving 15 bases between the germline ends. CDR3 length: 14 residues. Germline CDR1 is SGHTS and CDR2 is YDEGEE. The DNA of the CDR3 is TGTGCCAGCAGCCCGGTGGGGGGCAAGGAAAAACTGTTTTTT. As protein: CASSPVGGKEKLFF.

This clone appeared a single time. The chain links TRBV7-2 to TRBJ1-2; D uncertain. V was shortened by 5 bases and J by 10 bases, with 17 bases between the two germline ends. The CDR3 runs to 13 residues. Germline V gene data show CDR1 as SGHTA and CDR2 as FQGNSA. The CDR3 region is CASSPQSFVFYTF. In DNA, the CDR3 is TGTGCCAGCAGCCCCCAATCATTCGTATTCTACACCTTC. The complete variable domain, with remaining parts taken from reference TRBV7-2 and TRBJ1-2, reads GAGVSQSPSNKVTEKGKDVELRCDPISGHTALYWYRQSLGQGLEFLIYFQGNSAPDKSGLPSDRFSAERTGGSVSTLTIQRTQQEDSAVYLCASSPQSFVFYTFGSGTRLTVV.